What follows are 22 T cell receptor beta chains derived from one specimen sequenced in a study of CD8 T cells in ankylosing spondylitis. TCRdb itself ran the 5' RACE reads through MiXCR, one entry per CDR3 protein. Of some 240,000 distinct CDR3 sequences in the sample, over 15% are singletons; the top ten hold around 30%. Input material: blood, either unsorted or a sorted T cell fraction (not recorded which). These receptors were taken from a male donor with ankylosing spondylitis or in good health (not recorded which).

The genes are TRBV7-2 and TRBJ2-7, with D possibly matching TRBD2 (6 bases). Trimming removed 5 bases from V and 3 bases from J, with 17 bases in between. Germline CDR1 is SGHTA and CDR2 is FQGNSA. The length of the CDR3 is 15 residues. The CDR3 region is CASSLSGGPGYEQYF. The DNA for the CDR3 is TGTGCCAGCAGCCTTTCAGGAGGGCCTGGCTACGAGCAGTACTTC.

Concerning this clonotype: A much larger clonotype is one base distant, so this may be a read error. This chain's CDR3 is CASAWVSGSPSYEQNF. CDR3 nucleotides: TGCGCCAGCGCTTGGGTTAGCGGGAGCCCGTCCTACGAGCAGAACTTC. The chain links TRBV4-1 to TRBJ2-7, with TRBD2 matching 9 bases. The CDR3 is made up of 16 amino acids. Per germline, CDR1 MGHRA and CDR2 YSYEKL.

The CDR3 loop is CAWSVSPLEAFF. The CDR3 bases are TGTGCCTGGAGTGTCAGTCCGCTTGAAGCTTTCTTT. The rearrangement joins TRBV30 to TRBJ1-1; D is unresolved. Trimming left V 0 bases short and J 7 bases short, with 9 bases between. CDR1 and CDR2 from the germline V gene are GTSNPN and SVGIG (reference sequence). This CDR3 has 12 residues. The whole variable domain, filled in from reference TRBV30 and TRBJ1-1, reads SQTIHQWPATLVQPVGSPLSLECTVEGTSNPNLYWYRQAAGRGLQLLFYSVGIGQISSEVPQNLSASRPQDRQFILSSKKLLLSDSGFYLCAWSVSPLEAFFGQGTRLTVV.

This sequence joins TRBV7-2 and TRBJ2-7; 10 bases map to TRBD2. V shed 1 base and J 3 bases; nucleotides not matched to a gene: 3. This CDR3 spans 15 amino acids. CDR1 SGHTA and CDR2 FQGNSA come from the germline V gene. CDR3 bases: TGTGCCAGCAGCTTAGTCCTAGCGGGAGACTACGAGCAGTACTTC. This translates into CASSLVLAGDYEQYF.

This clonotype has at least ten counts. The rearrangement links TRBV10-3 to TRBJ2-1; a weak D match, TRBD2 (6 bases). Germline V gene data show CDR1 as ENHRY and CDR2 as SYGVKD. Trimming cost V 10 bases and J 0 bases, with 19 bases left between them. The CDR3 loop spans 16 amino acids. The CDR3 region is CATFSGGVSSYNEQFF. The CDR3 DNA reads TGTGCCACCTTTAGCGGCGGGGTGAGCTCCTACAATGAGCAGTTCTTC.

The CDR3 protein is CASSLTRGGGAKDIQYF. Here the CDR3 DNA reads TGTGCCAGCAGCTTAACCAGGGGCGGCGGGGCAAAAGACATTCAGTACTTC. The chain couples TRBV7-8 to TRBJ2-4; the D call may be TRBD1 or TRBD2 (6 bases each). V lost 2 bases to trimming and J lost 8 bases, with 22 bases between them. Germline CDR1 reads SGHVS; CDR2 reads FQNEAQ. This CDR3 region has 17 residues. The variable domain in full, completed from reference TRBV7-8 and TRBJ2-4, reads GAGVSQSPRYKVAKRGQDVALRCDPISGHVSLFWYQQALGQGPEFLTYFQNEAQLDKSGLPSDRFFAERPEGSVSTLKIQRTQQEDSAVYLCASSLTRGGGAKDIQYFGAGTRLSVL.

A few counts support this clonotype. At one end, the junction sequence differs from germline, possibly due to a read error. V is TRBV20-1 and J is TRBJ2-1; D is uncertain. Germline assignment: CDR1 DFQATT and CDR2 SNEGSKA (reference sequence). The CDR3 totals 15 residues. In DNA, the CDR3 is TGCAGTGCCCGCGACCTGATAAGCTCCTACGATGAGCAGTTCTTC. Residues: CSARDLISSYDEQFF.

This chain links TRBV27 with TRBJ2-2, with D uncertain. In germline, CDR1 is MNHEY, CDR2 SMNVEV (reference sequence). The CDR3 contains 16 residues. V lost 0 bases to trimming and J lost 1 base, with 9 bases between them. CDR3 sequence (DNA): TGTGCCAGCAGTTTATCGCTAGTAAGGAACACCGGGGAGCTGTTTTTT. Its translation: CASSLSLVRNTGELFF.

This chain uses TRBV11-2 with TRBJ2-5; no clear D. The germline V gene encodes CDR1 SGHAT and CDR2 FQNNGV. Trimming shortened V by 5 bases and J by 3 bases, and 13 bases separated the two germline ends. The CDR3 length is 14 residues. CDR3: CASSKFAQKETQYF. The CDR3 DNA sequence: TGTGCCAGCAGCAAGTTTGCACAGAAAGAGACCCAGTACTTC.

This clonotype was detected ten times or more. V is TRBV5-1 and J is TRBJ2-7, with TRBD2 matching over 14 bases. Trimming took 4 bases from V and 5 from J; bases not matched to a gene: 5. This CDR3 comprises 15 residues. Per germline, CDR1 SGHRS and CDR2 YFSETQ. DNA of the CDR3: TGCGCCAGCAGCGCAGGGACTAGCGGGAGAGACGAGCAGTACTTC. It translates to CASSAGTSGRDEQYF.

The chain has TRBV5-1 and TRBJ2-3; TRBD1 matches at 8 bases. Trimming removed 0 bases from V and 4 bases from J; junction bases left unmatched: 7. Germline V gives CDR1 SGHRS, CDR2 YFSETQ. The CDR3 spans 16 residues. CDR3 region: CASSLGLTGVSDTQYF. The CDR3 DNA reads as TGCGCCAGCAGCTTGGGGCTGACAGGGGTCTCAGATACGCAGTATTTT.

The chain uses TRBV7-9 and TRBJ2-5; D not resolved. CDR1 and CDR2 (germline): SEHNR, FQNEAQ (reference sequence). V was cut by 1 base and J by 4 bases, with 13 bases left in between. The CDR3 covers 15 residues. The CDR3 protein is CASSLVTGSLETQYF. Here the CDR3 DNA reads TGTGCCAGCAGCTTAGTGACGGGTTCGTTAGAGACCCAGTACTTC.

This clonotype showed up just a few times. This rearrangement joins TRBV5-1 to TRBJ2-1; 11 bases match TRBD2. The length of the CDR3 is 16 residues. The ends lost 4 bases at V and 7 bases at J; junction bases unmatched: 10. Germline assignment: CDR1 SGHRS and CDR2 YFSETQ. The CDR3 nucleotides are TGCGCCAGCAGCCCCGGTCTAGCGGGAGGTTTAAATGAGCAGTTCTTC. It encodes CASSPGLAGGLNEQFF.

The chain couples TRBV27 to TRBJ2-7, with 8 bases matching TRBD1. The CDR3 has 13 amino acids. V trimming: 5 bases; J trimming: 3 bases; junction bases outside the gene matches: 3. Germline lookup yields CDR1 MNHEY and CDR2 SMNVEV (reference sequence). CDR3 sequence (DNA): TGTGCCAGCAGTACCGGACAGGGCTACGAGCAGTACTTC. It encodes CASSTGQGYEQYF.

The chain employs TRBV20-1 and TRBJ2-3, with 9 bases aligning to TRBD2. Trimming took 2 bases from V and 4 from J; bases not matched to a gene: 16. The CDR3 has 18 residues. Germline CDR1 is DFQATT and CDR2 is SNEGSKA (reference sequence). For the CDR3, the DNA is TGCAGTGCTAGAACGATGGGACATATTAGCGGGAGCTCAGATACGCAGTATTTT. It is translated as CSARTMGHISGSSDTQYF.

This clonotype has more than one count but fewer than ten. The CDR3 sequence is CSASGTGDIFGTEAFF. The CDR3 DNA reads TGCAGTGCTTCCGGGACAGGGGATATTTTTGGCACTGAAGCTTTCTTT. The chain employs TRBV20-1 and TRBJ1-1; TRBD1 matches at 10 bases. The CDR3 runs to 16 residues. With 5 bases clipped from V and 4 bases from J, the junction kept 13 bases outside the gene matches. Germline values: CDR1 DFQATT, CDR2 SNEGSKA (reference sequence).

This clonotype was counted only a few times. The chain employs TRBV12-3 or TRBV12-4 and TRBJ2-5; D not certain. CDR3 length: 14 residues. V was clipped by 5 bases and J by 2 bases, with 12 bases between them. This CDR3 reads CASSPWTRQETQYF. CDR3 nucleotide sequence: TGTGCCAGCAGTCCATGGACGCGTCAAGAGACCCAGTACTTC.

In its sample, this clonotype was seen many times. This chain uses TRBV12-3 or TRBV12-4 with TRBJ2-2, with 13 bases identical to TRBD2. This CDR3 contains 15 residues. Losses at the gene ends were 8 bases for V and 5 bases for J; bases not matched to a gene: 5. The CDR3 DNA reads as TGTGCCAGCTCATCGGGACTAGCGGGAACCGGGGAGCTGTTTTTT. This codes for CASSSGLAGTGELFF.

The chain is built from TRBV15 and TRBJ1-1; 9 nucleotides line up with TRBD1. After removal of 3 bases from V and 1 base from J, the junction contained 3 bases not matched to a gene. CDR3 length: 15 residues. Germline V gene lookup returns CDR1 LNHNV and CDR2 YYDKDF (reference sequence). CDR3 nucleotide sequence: TGTGCCACCAGCAGTGACAGGGGGGGGAACACTGAAGCTTTCTTT. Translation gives CATSSDRGGNTEAFF. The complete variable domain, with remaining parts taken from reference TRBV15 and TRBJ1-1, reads DAMVIQNPRYQVTQFGKPVTLSCSQTLNHNVMYWYQQKSSQAPKLLFHYYDKDFNNEADTPDNFQSRRPNTSFCFLDIRSPGLGDTAMYLCATSSDRGGNTEAFFGQGTRLTVV.

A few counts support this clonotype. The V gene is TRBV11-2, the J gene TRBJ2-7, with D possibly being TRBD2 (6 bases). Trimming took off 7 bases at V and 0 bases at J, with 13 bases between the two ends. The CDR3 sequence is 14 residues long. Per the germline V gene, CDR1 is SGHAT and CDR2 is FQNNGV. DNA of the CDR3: TGTGCCAGCAATGAGGGACTGAGCTCCTACGAGCAGTACTTC. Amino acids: CASNEGLSSYEQYF.

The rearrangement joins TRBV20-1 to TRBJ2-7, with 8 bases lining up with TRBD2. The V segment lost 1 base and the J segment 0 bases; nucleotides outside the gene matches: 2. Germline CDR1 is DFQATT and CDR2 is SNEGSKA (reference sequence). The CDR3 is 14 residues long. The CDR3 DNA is TGCAGTGCTAGAGCGGGAGGGGACTCCTACGAGCAGTACTTC. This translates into CSARAGGDSYEQYF.

The CDR3 is CAISPGLQGFSYEQYF. CDR3 DNA: TGTGCCATCAGTCCAGGTCTCCAGGGATTCTCCTACGAGCAGTACTTC. The J gene is TRBJ2-7, the V gene TRBV10-3; weak D call: TRBD1 (5 bases). Germline V lookup: CDR1 ENHRY, CDR2 SYGVKD. The CDR3 has 16 amino acids. Deletions cut 5 bases from V and 0 bases from J, with 17 bases between.